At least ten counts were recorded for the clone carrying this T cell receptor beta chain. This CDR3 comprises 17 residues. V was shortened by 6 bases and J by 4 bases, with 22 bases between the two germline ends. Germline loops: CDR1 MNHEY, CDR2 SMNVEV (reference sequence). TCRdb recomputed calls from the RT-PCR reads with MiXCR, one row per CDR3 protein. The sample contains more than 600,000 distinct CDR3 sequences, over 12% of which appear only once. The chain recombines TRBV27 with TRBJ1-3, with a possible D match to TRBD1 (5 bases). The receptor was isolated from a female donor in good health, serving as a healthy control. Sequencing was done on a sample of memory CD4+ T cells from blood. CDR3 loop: CASSLWPPGTEGNTIYF. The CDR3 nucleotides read TGTGCCAGCAGCCTATGGCCCCCCGGGACCGAAGGAAACACCATATATTTT.